One sample yielded the 26 T cell receptor beta chains listed below, sequenced in a study of blood T cell repertoires in COVID-19 (dated by TCRdb to the early 2020s). Libraries were constructed by the immunoSEQ multiplex PCR assay. The source is immuneACCESS, and TCRdb retained only in-frame sequences with V and J called. Part of the clones is not carried over; for the studies checked, unresolved V genes explain less than half of this, and the remainder is unexplained. This sample lists almost 95,000 clones; 65% to 85% were detected once. The top ten hold roughly 6.3% of the sample. The sequenced sample was peripheral blood. The receptors originated from a man in his sixties with acute or convalescent COVID-19.

The chain has TRBV6-2 or TRBV6-3 and TRBJ1-4, with 7 nucleotides matching TRBD1. Per the germline V gene, CDR1 is MNHEY and CDR2 is SVGEGT. This CDR3 region has 16 residues. Trimming cost V 4 bases and J 6 bases; bases outside gene matches: 11. CDR3 amino acids: CASSFSRDTGDEKLFF. CDR3 bases: TGTGCCAGCAGTTTTTCTAGAGACACAGGGGATGAAAAACTGTTTTTT.

V is TRBV7-9 and J is TRBJ1-2, with 8 bases aligning to TRBD1. The ends lost 4 bases at V and 7 bases at J; junction bases unmatched: 5. The CDR3 sequence is 13 residues long. The germline V gene encodes CDR1 SEHNR and CDR2 FQNEAQ (reference sequence). CDR3 in amino acids: CASSSDRVAGYTF. The CDR3 DNA follows: TGTGCCAGCAGCTCGGACAGGGTTGCTGGCTACACCTTC.

This chain links TRBV5-6 with TRBJ1-2; no clear D. Germline CDR1 and CDR2: SGHDT and YYEEEE. The V end lost 4 bases, the J end lost 5 bases, and 18 bases lay between the germline ends. This CDR3 contains 15 residues. The CDR3 coding sequence is TGTGCCAGCAGCCAGAGAAGGATTTGGGCATATGGCTACACCTTC. Translation: CASSQRRIWAYGYTF.

V is TRBV30 and J is TRBJ1-2, with a possible D match to TRBD1 (6 bases). CDR3 length: 14 amino acids. The germline gives CDR1 GTSNPN, CDR2 SVGIG (reference sequence). The V gene lost 4 bases and the J gene lost 0 bases, with 12 bases spanning the gap. The CDR3 DNA reads as TGTGCCTGGAAGCGGGACACAGCTAACTATGGCTACACCTTC. It is translated as CAWKRDTANYGYTF.

The chain combines TRBV5-6 with TRBJ1-5; 9 bases are shared with TRBD1. The germline CDR1 and CDR2 sequences are SGHDT and YYEEEE. The CDR3 has 13 amino acids. The V and J ends lost 0 bases and 10 bases, in that order; junction bases with no gene match: 2. The CDR3 here is CASSLGQGGPQHF. Written as DNA, the CDR3 is TGTGCCAGCAGCTTGGGACAGGGGGGACCCCAGCATTTT.

Written as DNA, the CDR3 is TGCGCCAGCAGCCAAGAAAAAAGTCCGGGGGGCTACAATGAGCAGTTCTTC. This translates into CASSQEKSPGGYNEQFF. This chain joins TRBV4-1 and TRBJ2-1; TRBD2 matches at 7 bases. The germline V gene has CDR1 MGHRA and CDR2 YSYEKL. CDR3 length equals 17 residues. The V and J ends lost 0 bases and 3 bases, in that order; junction bases with no gene match: 8.

The V and J genes are TRBV18 and TRBJ1-4, with TRBD1 as a possible D gene (5 bases). V was clipped by 2 bases and J by 8 bases, with 18 bases between them. The germline gives CDR1 KGHSH, CDR2 LQKENI. The CDR3 runs 16 residues. The CDR3 here is CASSPEAAGRQEKLFF. The CDR3 nucleotides read TGTGCCAGCTCACCAGAGGCGGCAGGGAGGCAAGAAAAACTGTTTTTT. Supplemented by reference TRBV18 and TRBJ1-4, the full variable domain reads NAGVMQNPRHLVRRRGQEARLRCSPMKGHSHVYWYRQLPEEGLKFMVYLQKENIIDESGMPKERFSAEFPKEGPSILRIQQVVRGDSAAYFCASSPEAAGRQEKLFFGSGTQLSVL.

V usage is TRBV20-1 and J usage is TRBJ1-5, with no clear D. The CDR3 totals 16 residues. The germline V gene has CDR1 DFQATT and CDR2 SNEGSKA (reference sequence). Trimming left V 3 bases short and J 2 bases short, with 17 bases between. The CDR3 loop is CSASEGGSYGNQPQHF. The CDR3, as DNA: TGCAGTGCTAGTGAAGGCGGGAGTTACGGCAATCAGCCCCAGCATTTT.

Details on this clone: Other DNA sequences in the sample encode the same CDR3. The chain uses TRBV5-4 and TRBJ2-7; 11 bases match TRBD1. The length of the CDR3 is 14 residues. The ends lost 2 bases at V and 4 bases at J; junction bases unmatched: 2. CDR1 is SGHNT, CDR2 YYREEE, per germline (reference sequence). CDR3 DNA sequence: TGTGCCAGCAGCTTAGGACAGGGGGCGTACGAGCAGTACTTC. This sequence encodes CASSLGQGAYEQYF.

The V and J genes are TRBV10-3 and TRBJ2-2; 10 nucleotides match TRBD1. V dropped 6 bases and J dropped 5; count of bases not matched to a gene: 6. The germline gives CDR1 ENHRY, CDR2 SYGVKD. The CDR3 is 15 residues long. The CDR3 spells CAIRGDRGLTGELFF. The CDR3 nucleotides are TGTGCCATCAGGGGTGACAGGGGGCTTACCGGGGAGCTGTTTTTT.

This chain uses TRBV9 with TRBJ2-1; 9 positions match TRBD1. The CDR3 covers 15 residues. Germline V CDR1 and CDR2: SGDLS, YYNGEE. The V gene end was trimmed by 4 bases and the J gene end by 2 bases; junction bases not matched to a gene: 4. The CDR3 DNA follows: TGTGCCAGCAGCCTCGGGACAGGGACCTACAATGAGCAGTTCTTC. This gives the protein CASSLGTGTYNEQFF.

The J gene is TRBJ1-5, the V gene TRBV18, with D perhaps TRBD1 (6 bases). With 5 bases removed from V and 3 bases from J, the gap between germline ends came to 11 bases. CDR1 and CDR2 (germline): KGHSH, LQKENI. There are 14 residues in the CDR3. CDR3 sequence: CASSSQGNNQPQHF. The DNA of the CDR3 is TGTGCCAGCTCATCCCAGGGGAACAATCAGCCCCAGCATTTT.

The CDR3 DNA follows: TGTGCCAGCAGCTTGGAACAGGGAAGGAGGGAGACCCAGTACTTC. It specifies CASSLEQGRRETQYF. The V and J genes are TRBV5-4 and TRBJ2-5, with D possibly being TRBD1 (6 bases). CDR3 length: 15 residues. V was cut by 0 bases and J by 5 bases, with 14 bases left in between. Germline-derived CDR1 and CDR2 are SGHNT and YYREEE (reference sequence).

The chain is built from TRBV5-5 and TRBJ1-5; 7 nucleotides align to TRBD1. CDR3 size: 19 residues. The ends lost 0 bases at V and 0 bases at J; junction bases unmatched: 12. Per germline, CDR1 SGHKS and CDR2 YYEKEE (reference sequence). CDR3 sequence: CASSLVDRRNPYSNQPQHF. CDR3 DNA sequence: TGTGCCAGCAGCTTGGTGGACAGGAGAAACCCTTATAGCAATCAGCCCCAGCATTTT.

The chain is built from TRBV5-4 and TRBJ2-5, with 11 bases that match TRBD2. This CDR3 region has 15 residues. The V gene end was trimmed by 2 bases and the J gene end by 3 bases; junction bases not matched to a gene: 3. From germline, CDR1 is SGHNT and CDR2 YYREEE (reference sequence). CDR3 bases: TGTGCCAGCAGCTTTAGCGGGGGGGCCGAAGAGACCCAGTACTTC. Encoded protein: CASSFSGGAEETQYF.

J is TRBJ1-5 and V is TRBV13; D might be TRBD1 (5 bases). CDR1 and CDR2 (germline): PRHDT, FYEKMQ (reference sequence). This CDR3 region has 15 residues. V lost 0 bases and J 1 base, leaving 7 bases between the germline ends. CDR3 loop: CASSLGQGSNQPQHF. CDR3 DNA: TGTGCCAGCAGCTTAGGGCAGGGAAGCAATCAGCCCCAGCATTTT.

This rearrangement joins TRBV9 to TRBJ1-3; 7 bases agree with TRBD1. Per germline, CDR1 SGDLS and CDR2 YYNGEE. Losses at the gene ends were 0 bases for V and 4 bases for J; bases not matched to a gene: 4. The CDR3 consists of 15 residues. Here the CDR3 DNA reads TGTGCCAGCAGCGTAGTGGCAGGGGGAGGAAACACCATATATTTT. It codes for CASSVVAGGGNTIYF.

J is TRBJ1-2 and V is TRBV4-2; D gene ambiguous. V lost 0 bases and J 5 bases, leaving 4 bases between the germline ends. CDR1 and CDR2 (germline): LGHNA, YNFKEQ. This CDR3 comprises 12 residues. The CDR3 DNA sequence: TGTGCCAGCAGCCAAGATATATATGGCTACACCTTC. Translating gives CASSQDIYGYTF.

This chain joins TRBV2 and TRBJ1-1, with 7 nucleotides matching TRBD1. Trimming took 8 bases from V and 1 from J; bases not matched to a gene: 7. Per germline, CDR1 SNHLY and CDR2 FYNNEI. The CDR3 extends over 14 amino acids. CDR3 residues: CASGRQGSNTEAFF. CDR3 sequence (DNA): TGTGCCAGCGGCCGACAGGGATCGAACACTGAAGCTTTCTTT.

V gene TRBV4-1 combines with J gene TRBJ1-1, with D uncertain. The germline V gene has CDR1 MGHRA and CDR2 YSYEKL. The V and J ends lost 4 bases and 1 base respectively, with 13 bases between them. The CDR3 length is 15 residues. CDR3 protein: CASSLTPGGNTEAFF. CDR3 coding DNA: TGCGCCAGCAGCCTCACCCCAGGTGGGAACACTGAAGCTTTCTTT.

The rearrangement links TRBV6-1 to TRBJ2-7; TRBD2 might be the D (5 bases). The CDR3 has 15 residues. The germline V and J ends were trimmed by 0 bases and 2 bases, with 11 bases remaining between them. CDR1 is MNHNS and CDR2 is SASEGT in the germline V gene. CDR3 region: CASSEASGNPYEQYF. The CDR3 DNA sequence: TGTGCCAGCAGTGAAGCGTCGGGGAACCCCTACGAGCAGTACTTC.

The chain recombines TRBV6-2 or TRBV6-3 with TRBJ1-2, with 8 bases matching TRBD1. The CDR3 totals 15 residues. V trimming: 2 bases; J trimming: 6 bases; junction bases outside the gene matches: 8. Germline CDR1 reads MNHEY; CDR2 reads SVGEGT. Here the CDR3 reads CASSYQTLQGDGYTF. The DNA of the CDR3 is TGTGCCAGCAGTTACCAAACCCTACAGGGGGATGGCTACACCTTC.

This chain links TRBV5-1 with TRBJ2-3; 8 bases agree with TRBD2. The CDR3 is made up of 16 amino acids. The V gene's germline CDR1 is SGHRS and CDR2 YFSETQ. The J segment lost 2 bases and the V segment lost 0 bases, leaving 5 bases of the junction unmatched. This CDR3 reads CASSLEAGDTTDTQYF. For the CDR3, the DNA is TGCGCCAGCAGCTTGGAAGCGGGGGACACCACAGATACGCAGTATTTT.

Concerning this clone: Additional DNA sequences in this sample encode the identical CDR3. V gene TRBV6-5 combines with J gene TRBJ1-3; 7 bases agree with TRBD1. V was clipped by 2 bases and J by 1 base; unmatched bases: 2. This CDR3 contains 15 residues. Germline V lookup: CDR1 MNHEY, CDR2 SVGAGI. DNA of the CDR3: TGTGCCAGCAGTTACGGGACAGCTTCTGGAAACACCATATATTTT. Its translation is CASSYGTASGNTIYF.

This clone was picked up one time. V is TRBV19 and J is TRBJ1-1; 7 nucleotides agree with TRBD1. V was pared by 3 bases and J by 4 bases, with 5 bases of the junction left unmatched. Germline CDR1 reads LNHDA; CDR2 reads SQIVND (reference sequence). The CDR3 has 14 residues. In DNA, the CDR3 is TGTGCCAGTAGTATCACAGGGGAAGGCACTGAAGCTTTCTTT. It yields the protein CASSITGEGTEAFF.

The CDR3 DNA reads TGTGCCAGCAGCCTCTCCGGGACAGGGTGGTCTAGCGAGACCCAGTACTTC. It encodes CASSLSGTGWSSETQYF. V and J are TRBV5-6 and TRBJ2-5; TRBD1 aligns across 9 bases. The CDR3 sequence is 17 residues long. Germline V gene sequence: CDR1 SGHDT, CDR2 YYEEEE. V lost 4 bases to trimming and J lost 5 bases; unmatched junction nucleotides: 15. The variable domain in full, completed from reference TRBV5-6 and TRBJ2-5, reads DAGVTQSPTHLIKTRGQQVTLRCSPKSGHDTVSWYQQALGQGPQFIFQYYEEEERQRGNFPDRFSGHQFPNYSSELNVNALLLGDSALYLCASSLSGTGWSSETQYFGPGTRLLVL.